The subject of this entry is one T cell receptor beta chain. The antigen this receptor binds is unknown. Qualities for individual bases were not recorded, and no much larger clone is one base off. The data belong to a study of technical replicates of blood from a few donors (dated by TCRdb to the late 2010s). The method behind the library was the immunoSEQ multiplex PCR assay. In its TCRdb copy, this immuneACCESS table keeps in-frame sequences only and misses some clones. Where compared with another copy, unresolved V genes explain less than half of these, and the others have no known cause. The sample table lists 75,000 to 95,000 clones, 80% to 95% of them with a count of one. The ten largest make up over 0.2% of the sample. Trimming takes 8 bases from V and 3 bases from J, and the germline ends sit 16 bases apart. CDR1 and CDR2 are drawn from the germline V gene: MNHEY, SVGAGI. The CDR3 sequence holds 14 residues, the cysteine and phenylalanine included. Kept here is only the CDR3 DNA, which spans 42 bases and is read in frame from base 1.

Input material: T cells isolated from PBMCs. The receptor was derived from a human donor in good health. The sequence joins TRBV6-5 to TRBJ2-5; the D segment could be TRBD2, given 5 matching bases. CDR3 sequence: CASRNRDSEETQYF. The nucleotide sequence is TGTGCCAGCCGAAACCGGGATTCTGAAGAGACCCAGTACTTC.